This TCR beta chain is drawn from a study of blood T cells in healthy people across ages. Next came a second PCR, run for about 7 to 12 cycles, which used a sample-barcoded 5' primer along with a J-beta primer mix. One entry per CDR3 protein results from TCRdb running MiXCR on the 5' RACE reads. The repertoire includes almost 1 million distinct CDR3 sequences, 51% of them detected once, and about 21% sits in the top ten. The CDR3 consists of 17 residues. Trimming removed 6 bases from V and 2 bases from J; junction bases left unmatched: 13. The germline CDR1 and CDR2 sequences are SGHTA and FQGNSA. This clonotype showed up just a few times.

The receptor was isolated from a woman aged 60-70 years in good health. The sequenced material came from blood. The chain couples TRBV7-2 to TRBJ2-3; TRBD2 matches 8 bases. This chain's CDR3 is CASSPPFEREITDTQYF. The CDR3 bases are TGTGCCAGCAGTCCACCCTTTGAGCGGGAGATCACAGATACGCAGTATTTT.